Listed below are T cell receptor beta chains from one sample, sequenced in a study of blood T cells in healthy people across ages. Using its own MiXCR run on the 5' RACE reads, TCRdb lists one record per CDR3 protein. The table records around 1,600,000 distinct CDR3 sequences, approximately 43% of them present only once. The sequenced sample was blood. The receptors derive from a woman between 18 and 29 years old in good health. CDR3s include the opening cysteine and the closing phenylalanine or tryptophan. The order of the fields is D gene, clone size, V gene, J gene, CDR3 protein, CDR3 DNA. A D gene is named only where the DNA matches it firmly. Size is stated for part of the rows, as once, few or many counts, or as a class when the clone is expanded.

d_call: TRBD2; clone_size: few; v_call: TRBV12-3/TRBV12-4; j_call: TRBJ2-7; cdr3_aa: CASSFLTSGTYEQYF; cdr3_nt: TGTGCCAGCAGTTTTTTAACTAGCGGTACCTACGAGCAGTACTTC
d_call: NA; clone_size: few; v_call: TRBV27; j_call: TRBJ1-5; cdr3_aa: CASSILSGGGQPQHF; cdr3_nt: TGTGCCAGCAGCATCTTGTCCGGGGGCGGTCAGCCCCAGCATTTT
d_call: TRBD1; clone_size: many; v_call: TRBV3-1; j_call: TRBJ2-5; cdr3_aa: CASSPWTGQETQYF; cdr3_nt: TGTGCCAGCAGCCCCTGGACAGGCCAAGAGACCCAGTACTTC
d_call: NA; clone_size: NA; v_call: TRBV4-2; j_call: TRBJ1-2; cdr3_aa: CASSQEGSRGYGYTF; cdr3_nt: TGTGCCAGCAGCCAAGAAGGCAGCCGGGGATATGGCTACACCTTC
d_call: NA; clone_size: NA; v_call: TRBV27; j_call: TRBJ1-1; cdr3_aa: CASRPNTEVGDAFF; cdr3_nt: TGTGCCAGCAGACCAAATACTGAGGTAGGGGACGCTTTCTTT
d_call: TRBD1; clone_size: few; v_call: TRBV7-2; j_call: TRBJ1-4; cdr3_aa: CASRGTGMPNEKLFF; cdr3_nt: TGTGCCAGCAGGGGGACAGGGATGCCTAATGAAAAACTGTTTTTT
d_call: NA; clone_size: NA; v_call: TRBV7-9; j_call: TRBJ2-5; cdr3_aa: CASSLGRAGQETQYF; cdr3_nt: TGTGCCAGCAGCTTGGGCCGCGCCGGCCAAGAGACCCAGTACTTC
d_call: NA; clone_size: NA; v_call: TRBV25-1; j_call: TRBJ1-6; cdr3_aa: CASSELGQGYKPLHF; cdr3_nt: TGTGCCAGCAGTGAATTAGGGCAGGGATACAAGCCCCTCCACTTT
d_call: TRBD2; clone_size: NA; v_call: TRBV7-9; j_call: TRBJ2-5; cdr3_aa: CASSGPGLAGRYNEQYF; cdr3_nt: TGTGCCAGCAGCGGCCCTGGTCTAGCGGGGAGGTACAATGAGCAGTACTTC
d_call: NA; clone_size: NA; v_call: TRBV11-2; j_call: TRBJ2-3; cdr3_aa: CASIPLVASTDTQYF; cdr3_nt: TGTGCCAGCATCCCCTTGGTGGCTAGCACAGATACGCAGTATTTT
d_call: NA; clone_size: few; v_call: TRBV20-1; j_call: TRBJ1-6; cdr3_aa: CSAALQAYSPLHF; cdr3_nt: TGCAGTGCCGCACTACAGGCATATTCACCCCTCCACTTT
d_call: TRBD2; clone_size: few; v_call: TRBV10-2; j_call: TRBJ2-7; cdr3_aa: CASRSTSGRSYEQYF; cdr3_nt: TGCGCCAGCAGATCTACTAGCGGGAGGTCCTACGAGCAGTACTTC
d_call: NA; clone_size: few; v_call: TRBV14; j_call: TRBJ1-1; cdr3_aa: CASSQERGRRNTEAFF; cdr3_nt: TGTGCCAGCAGCCAAGAGCGGGGAAGACGGAACACTGAAGCTTTCTTT
d_call: TRBD2; clone_size: NA; v_call: TRBV28; j_call: TRBJ2-1; cdr3_aa: CASRSSGETYNEQFF; cdr3_nt: TGTGCCAGCAGATCTAGCGGGGAAACCTACAATGAGCAGTTCTTC
d_call: NA; clone_size: NA; v_call: TRBV20-1; j_call: TRBJ2-2; cdr3_aa: CSAPKWVGNTGELFF; cdr3_nt: TGCAGTGCTCCTAAGTGGGTGGGCAACACCGGGGAGCTGTTTTTT
d_call: NA; clone_size: NA; v_call: TRBV7-9; j_call: TRBJ2-7; cdr3_aa: CASSPPLTGGSYNEQYF; cdr3_nt: TGTGCCAGCAGCCCCCCCTTGACGGGGGGCTCCTACAATGAGCAGTACTTC
d_call: NA; clone_size: NA; v_call: TRBV3-1; j_call: TRBJ1-2; cdr3_aa: CASRPTGATYYGCTF; cdr3_nt: TGTGCCAGCAGACCTACTGGAGCCACCTACTATGGCTGCACCTTC
d_call: TRBD1; clone_size: NA; v_call: TRBV5-1; j_call: TRBJ1-2; cdr3_aa: CASRDYRGRPYGYTF; cdr3_nt: TGCGCCAGCAGGGATTACAGGGGACGCCCCTATGGCTACACCTTC
d_call: NA; clone_size: NA; v_call: TRBV6-6; j_call: TRBJ2-5; cdr3_aa: CASSYSKDRVGKTQYF; cdr3_nt: TGTGCCAGCAGTTACTCGAAGGATCGGGTTGGGAAGACCCAGTACTTC